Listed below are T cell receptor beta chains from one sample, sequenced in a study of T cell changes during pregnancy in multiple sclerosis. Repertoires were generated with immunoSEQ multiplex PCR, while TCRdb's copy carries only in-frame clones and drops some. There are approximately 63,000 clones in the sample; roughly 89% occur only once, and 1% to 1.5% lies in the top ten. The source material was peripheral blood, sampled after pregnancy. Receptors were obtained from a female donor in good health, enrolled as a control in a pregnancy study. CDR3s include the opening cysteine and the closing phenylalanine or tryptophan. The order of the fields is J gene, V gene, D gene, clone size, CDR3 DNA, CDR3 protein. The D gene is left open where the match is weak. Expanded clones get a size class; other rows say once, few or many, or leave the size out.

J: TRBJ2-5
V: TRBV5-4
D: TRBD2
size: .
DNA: TGTGCCAGCAGCTTGCCCAGACTAGCGGGACAAGAGACCCAGTACTTC
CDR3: CASSLPRLAGQETQYF

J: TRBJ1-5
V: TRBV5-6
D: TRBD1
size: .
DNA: TGTGCCAGCAGCCGTAGGACAGGGATCAGGGGTCAGCCCCAGCATTTT
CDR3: CASSRRTGIRGQPQHF

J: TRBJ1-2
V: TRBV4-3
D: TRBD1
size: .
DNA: TGCGCCAGCAGCCAAGAAGGTGGGACAGGGACCTACTATGGCTACACCTTC
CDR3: CASSQEGGTGTYYGYTF

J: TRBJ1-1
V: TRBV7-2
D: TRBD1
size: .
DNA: TGTGCCAGCAGCTTGGACAGGGACGCTGAAGCTTTCTTT
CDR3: CASSLDRDAEAFF

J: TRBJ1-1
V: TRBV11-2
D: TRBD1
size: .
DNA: TGTGCCAGCAGCCCTGGGACAGGCGAACACACTGAAGCTTTCTTT
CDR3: CASSPGTGEHTEAFF

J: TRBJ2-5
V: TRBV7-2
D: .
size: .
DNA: TGTGCCAGCAGCTTATCAAGGGGGGAGACCCAGTACTTC
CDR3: CASSLSRGETQYF

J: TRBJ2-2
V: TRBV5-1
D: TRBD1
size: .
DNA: TGCGCCAGCAGCCCTACAGGGGGTGAGGGCACCGGGGAGCTGTTTTTT
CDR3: CASSPTGGEGTGELFF

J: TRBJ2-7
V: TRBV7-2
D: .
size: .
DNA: TGTGCCAGCAGCCCCGGGATTTCCTACGAGCAGTACTTC
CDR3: CASSPGISYEQYF

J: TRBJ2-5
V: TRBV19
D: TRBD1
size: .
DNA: TGTGCCAGTAGCACCCCAGGGGGCCCGGAGACCCAGTACTTC
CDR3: CASSTPGGPETQYF

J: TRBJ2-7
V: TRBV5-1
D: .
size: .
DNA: TGCGCCAGCAGCAGGGGGGGGGCCTACGAGCAGTACTTC
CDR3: CASSRGGAYEQYF

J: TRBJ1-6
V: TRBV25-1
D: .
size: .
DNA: TGTGCCAGCAGTGAAACTTTAACAGCCGTTAATTCACCCCTCCACTTT
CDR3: CASSETLTAVNSPLHF

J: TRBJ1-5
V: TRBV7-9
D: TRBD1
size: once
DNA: TGTGCCAGCAGCCAGGGACAGGGGAATCAGCCCCAGCATTTT
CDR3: CASSQGQGNQPQHF

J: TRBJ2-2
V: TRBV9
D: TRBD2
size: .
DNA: TGTGCCAGCAGCGCTTCCAAGAGACTAGCAGCTGCGAACACCGGGGAGCTGTTTTTT
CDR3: CASSASKRLAAANTGELFF

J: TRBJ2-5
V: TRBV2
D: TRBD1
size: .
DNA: TGTGCCAGCAGGGGGGACAGGTCGAAACGGTACCAAGAGACCCAGTACTTC
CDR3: CASRGDRSKRYQETQYF

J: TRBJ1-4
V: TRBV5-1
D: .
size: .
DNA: TGCGCCAGCAGCCAGGGGAGGGCGACAACTAATGAAAAACTGTTTTTT
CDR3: CASSQGRATTNEKLFF

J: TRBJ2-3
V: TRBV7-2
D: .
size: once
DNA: TGTGCCAGCAGTCACACACGCTCGCATACGCAGTATTTT
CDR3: CASSHTRSHTQYF

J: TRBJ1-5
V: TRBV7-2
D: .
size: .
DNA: TGTGCCAGCAGCTCCCCCTTCGGGCAGCCCCAGCATTTT
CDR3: CASSSPFGQPQHF

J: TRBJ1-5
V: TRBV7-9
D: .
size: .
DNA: TGTGCCAGCAGCAATGATACAGGGCGGGAGAGGAAGCCCCAGCATTTT
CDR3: CASSNDTGRERKPQHF

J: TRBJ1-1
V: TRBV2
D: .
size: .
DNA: TGTGCCAGCAGTGAGACTCGCGGGGGCACTGAAGCTTTCTTT
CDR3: CASSETRGGTEAFF

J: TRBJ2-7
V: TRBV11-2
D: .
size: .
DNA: TGTGCCAGCAGCTCCTATCGGGTACACGAGCAGTACTTC
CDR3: CASSSYRVHEQYF

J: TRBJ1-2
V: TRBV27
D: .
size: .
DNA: TGTGCCAGCAGCTTAGGGGCGACTTGGGGCTACACCTTC
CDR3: CASSLGATWGYTF

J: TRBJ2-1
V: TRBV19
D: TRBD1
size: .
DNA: TGTGCCAGTAGTACCCGGGACAGTGCCTACAATGAGCAGTTCTTC
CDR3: CASSTRDSAYNEQFF

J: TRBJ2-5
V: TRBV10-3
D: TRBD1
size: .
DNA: TGTGCCATCAGTGAGCCAACGGGACAGGGAGTAGGGGAGACCCAGTACTTC
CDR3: CAISEPTGQGVGETQYF

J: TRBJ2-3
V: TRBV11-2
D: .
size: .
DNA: TGTGCCAGCAGCCCCCCAGGGGACACAGATACGCAGTATTTT
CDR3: CASSPPGDTDTQYF

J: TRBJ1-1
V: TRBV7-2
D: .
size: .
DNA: TGTGCCAGCAGCTTATTAAATGTGGTCGGGTCGGTTGAAGCTTTCTTT
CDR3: CASSLLNVVGSVEAFF

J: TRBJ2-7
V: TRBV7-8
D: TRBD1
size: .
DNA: TGTGCCAGCAGTTTAAGACAGGGTACCTACGAGCAGTACTTC
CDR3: CASSLRQGTYEQYF

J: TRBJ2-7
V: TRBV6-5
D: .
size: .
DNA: TGTGCCAGCAGTAACCGGGACACCACGTCCGAGCAGTACTTC
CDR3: CASSNRDTTSEQYF

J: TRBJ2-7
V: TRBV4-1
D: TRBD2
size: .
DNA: TGCGCCAGCAGCCAATATTTAGCGGGATCCTACGAGCAGTACTTC
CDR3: CASSQYLAGSYEQYF

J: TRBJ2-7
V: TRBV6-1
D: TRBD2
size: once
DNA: TGTGCCAGCGAACCGGGACTAGCGATCTACGAGCAGTACTTC
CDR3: CASEPGLAIYEQYF

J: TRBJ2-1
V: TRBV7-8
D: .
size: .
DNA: TGTGCCAGCAGCTTTGGAGGGGGGGCTGGTGAGCAGTTCTTC
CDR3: CASSFGGGAGEQFF

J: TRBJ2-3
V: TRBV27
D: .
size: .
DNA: TGTGCCAGCAGTTTAGTTCCACCCAACGGGAAAGGGGATACGCAGTATTTT
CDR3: CASSLVPPNGKGDTQYF

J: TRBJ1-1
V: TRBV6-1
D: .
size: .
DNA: TGTGCCAGCAGTGATGCAGGGGCGGTGAACACTGAAGCTTTCTTT
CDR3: CASSDAGAVNTEAFF

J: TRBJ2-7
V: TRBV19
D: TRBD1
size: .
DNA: TGTGCCAGTACTACGAGGGGACAGGATTACGAGCAGTACTTC
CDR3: CASTTRGQDYEQYF

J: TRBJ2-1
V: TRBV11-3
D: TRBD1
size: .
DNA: TGTGCCAGCAGCTCGACCGGGACAGTAAACAATGAGCAGTTCTTC
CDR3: CASSSTGTVNNEQFF

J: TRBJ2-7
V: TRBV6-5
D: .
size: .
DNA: TGTGCCAGCAGTTACCCGCCGGAGCGCGAGCAGTACTTC
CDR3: CASSYPPEREQYF

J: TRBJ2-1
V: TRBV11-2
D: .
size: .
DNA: TGTGCCAGCAGTCTATTCAATGAGCAGTTCTTC
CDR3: CASSLFNEQFF

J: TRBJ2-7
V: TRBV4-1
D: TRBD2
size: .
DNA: TGCGCCAGCAGCCCTTCTAGCGGGGGGGCCTACGAGCAGTACTTC
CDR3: CASSPSSGGAYEQYF

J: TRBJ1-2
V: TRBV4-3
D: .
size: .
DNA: TGCGCCAGCAGCCAAGATCTAAACAGGGTATATGGCTACACCTTC
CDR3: CASSQDLNRVYGYTF

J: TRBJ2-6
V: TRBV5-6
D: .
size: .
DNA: TGTGCCAGCAGCTTGGCGGCAGGGGTGAGAGGGGCCAACGTCCTGACTTTC
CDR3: CASSLAAGVRGANVLTF

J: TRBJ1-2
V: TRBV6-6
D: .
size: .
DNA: TGTGCCAGCGGCCTCCCCAGGGGCGAGGACTATGGCTACACCTTC
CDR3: CASGLPRGEDYGYTF

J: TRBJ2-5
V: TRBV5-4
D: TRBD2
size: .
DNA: TGTGCCAGCAGCTCGGGACTAGCGGGGGAGACCCAGTACTTC
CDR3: CASSSGLAGETQYF

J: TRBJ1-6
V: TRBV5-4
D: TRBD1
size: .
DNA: TGTGCCAGCAGCTTGGCGCGTAGGACAGGGAATAATTCACCCCTCCACTTT
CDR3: CASSLARRTGNNSPLHF

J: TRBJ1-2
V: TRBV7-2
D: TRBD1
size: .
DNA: TGTGCCAGCAGCCCACCAGGACAGGGTAGCTATGGCTACACCTTC
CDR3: CASSPPGQGSYGYTF

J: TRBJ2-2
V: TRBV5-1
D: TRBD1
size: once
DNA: TGCGCCAGCAGCCCGACAGGGAGAACCGGGGAGCTGTTTTTT
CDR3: CASSPTGRTGELFF

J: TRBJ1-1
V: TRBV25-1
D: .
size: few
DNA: TGTGCCAGCAGTGAAGGAGGTTTCACTGAAGCTTTCTTT
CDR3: CASSEGGFTEAFF

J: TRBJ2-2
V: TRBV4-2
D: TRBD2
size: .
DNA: TGTGCCAGCAGCCAAGGACTAGCGGGGGAGCTCACCGGGGAGCTGTTTTTT
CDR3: CASSQGLAGELTGELFF

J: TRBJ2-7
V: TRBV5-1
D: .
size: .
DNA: TGCGCCAGCAGCCCGGGATCCCAAGGTGCCTACGAGCAGTACTTC
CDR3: CASSPGSQGAYEQYF

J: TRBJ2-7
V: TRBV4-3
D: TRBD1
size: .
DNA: TGCGCCAGCAGCCAAGAACAGGGGACCATCTTGCCAGGCGAGCAGTACTTC
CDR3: CASSQEQGTILPGEQYF

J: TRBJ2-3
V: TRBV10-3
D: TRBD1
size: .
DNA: TGTGCCATACACCAGGGGGCTAGCACAGATACGCAGTATTTT
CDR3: CAIHQGASTDTQYF

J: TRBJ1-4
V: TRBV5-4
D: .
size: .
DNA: TGTGCCAGCAGCTTGGGGCCAGCAACTAATGAAAAACTGTTTTTT
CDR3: CASSLGPATNEKLFF

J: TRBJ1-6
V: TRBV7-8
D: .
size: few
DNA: TGTGCCAGCAGCTTAGTATCACCCCTCCACTTT
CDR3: CASSLVSPLHF

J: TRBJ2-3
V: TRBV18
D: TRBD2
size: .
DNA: TGTGCCAGCTCACCGCGCAGCGGGGGGGCAAAAGGCGCGGATACGCAGTATTTT
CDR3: CASSPRSGGAKGADTQYF

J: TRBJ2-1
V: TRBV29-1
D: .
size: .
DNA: TGCAGCGTAGGACAGAAACCAGAGCAGTTCTTC
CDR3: CSVGQKPEQFF

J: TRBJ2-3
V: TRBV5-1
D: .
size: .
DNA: TGCGCCAGCAGCCCCACCCGGAGCGGGTCGGCAGATACGCAGTATTTT
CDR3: CASSPTRSGSADTQYF